A selection of T cell receptor beta chains follows, all from one sample in a study of blood T cell repertoires in COVID-19. Profiling relied on immunoSEQ multiplex PCR, and the TCRdb table lists in-frame clones only, not all of them. Among roughly 200,000 clones listed, about 85% were seen once. The sample taken for sequencing was PBMCs or T cells enriched from blood (not recorded which). The receptors here all came from a woman under 40 who had recovered from COVID-19. The CDR3 runs from the conserved cysteine through the conserved F or W. D genes are given only for firm matches. A row's size may be missing; if present it is once, few, many or a size class.

v_call: TRBV27; j_call: TRBJ2-1; d_call: TRBD2; clone_size: .; cdr3_aa: CASSLSGGDNEQFF; cdr3_nt: TGTGCCAGCAGTTTATCGGGGGGGGACAATGAGCAGTTCTTC
v_call: TRBV18; j_call: TRBJ2-7; d_call: TRBD1; clone_size: few; cdr3_aa: CASSPSTDRGVHEQYF; cdr3_nt: TGTGCCAGCTCACCAAGCACCGACAGGGGTGTCCACGAGCAGTACTTC
v_call: TRBV5-1; j_call: TRBJ2-2; d_call: TRBD2; clone_size: .; cdr3_aa: CASSWTSGGNTGELFF; cdr3_nt: TGCGCCAGCAGCTGGACTAGCGGGGGGAACACCGGGGAGCTGTTTTTT
v_call: TRBV4-2; j_call: TRBJ2-1; d_call: TRBD2; clone_size: once; cdr3_aa: CASSQEPGLAHNEQFF; cdr3_nt: TGTGCCAGCAGCCAAGAACCGGGACTAGCGCACAATGAGCAGTTCTTC
v_call: TRBV12-3/TRBV12-4; j_call: TRBJ1-2; d_call: .; clone_size: .; cdr3_aa: CASSPDSNYGYTF; cdr3_nt: TGTGCCAGCAGCCCCGACAGCAACTATGGCTACACCTTC
v_call: TRBV6-5; j_call: TRBJ1-1; d_call: .; clone_size: .; cdr3_aa: CASSPMAGNTEAFF; cdr3_nt: TGTGCCAGCAGTCCGATGGCAGGGAACACTGAAGCTTTCTTT
v_call: TRBV2; j_call: TRBJ1-6; d_call: TRBD1; clone_size: .; cdr3_aa: CAREDRVDPGSTLHF; cdr3_nt: TGTGCCAGAGAGGACAGGGTGGACCCAGGAAGCACCCTCCACTTT
v_call: TRBV27; j_call: TRBJ1-1; d_call: .; clone_size: once; cdr3_aa: CASSLFVGGISSTEAFF; cdr3_nt: TGTGCCAGCAGTTTATTCGTCGGGGGAATAAGTAGCACTGAAGCTTTCTTT
v_call: TRBV14; j_call: TRBJ2-2; d_call: TRBD2; clone_size: .; cdr3_aa: CASSQRLAGQNTGELFF; cdr3_nt: TGTGCCAGCAGCCAACGTCTAGCGGGGCAGAACACCGGGGAGCTGTTTTTT
v_call: TRBV28; j_call: TRBJ1-2; d_call: .; clone_size: few; cdr3_aa: CASSQTQSVYGYTF; cdr3_nt: TGTGCCAGCTCTCAAACGCAGTCTGTCTATGGCTACACCTTC
v_call: TRBV6-1; j_call: TRBJ2-1; d_call: TRBD2; clone_size: .; cdr3_aa: CASSESTGLGADEQFF; cdr3_nt: TGTGCCAGCAGTGAATCCACGGGACTAGGTGCTGATGAGCAGTTCTTC
v_call: TRBV7-8; j_call: TRBJ2-5; d_call: .; clone_size: .; cdr3_aa: CASSLGERKTQYF; cdr3_nt: TGTGCCAGCAGCCTAGGGGAGAGAAAGACCCAGTACTTC
v_call: TRBV30; j_call: TRBJ1-2; d_call: .; clone_size: .; cdr3_aa: CAWSQQGGGGYTF; cdr3_nt: TGTGCCTGGAGCCAACAGGGTGGTGGTGGCTACACCTTC
v_call: TRBV19; j_call: TRBJ1-5; d_call: .; clone_size: .; cdr3_aa: CASSGTAYNQPQHF; cdr3_nt: TGTGCCAGTAGCGGTACAGCTTACAATCAGCCCCAGCATTTT
v_call: TRBV27; j_call: TRBJ2-2; d_call: .; clone_size: .; cdr3_aa: CASSFTNTGELFF; cdr3_nt: TGTGCCAGCAGTTTCACGAACACCGGGGAGCTGTTTTTT
v_call: TRBV14; j_call: TRBJ1-4; d_call: .; clone_size: .; cdr3_aa: CASSRLTGLNEKLFF; cdr3_nt: TGTGCCAGCAGCCGGCTCACAGGGCTTAATGAAAAACTGTTTTTT
v_call: TRBV7-2; j_call: TRBJ2-5; d_call: .; clone_size: .; cdr3_aa: CASSLGARDRPTRARPQYF; cdr3_nt: TGTGCCAGCAGCTTAGGGGCTCGAGACCGACCGACCAGGGCGAGACCCCAGTACTTC
v_call: TRBV5-1; j_call: TRBJ1-4; d_call: TRBD1; clone_size: .; cdr3_aa: CASSLWAGGSANEKLFF; cdr3_nt: TGCGCCAGCAGCTTGTGGGCAGGGGGCTCGGCTAATGAAAAACTGTTTTTT
v_call: TRBV14; j_call: TRBJ1-2; d_call: TRBD1; clone_size: .; cdr3_aa: CASSQGNLFGRGLHYGYTF; cdr3_nt: TGTGCCAGCAGCCAGGGGAATCTTTTTGGCAGGGGGCTCCACTATGGCTACACCTTC
v_call: TRBV27; j_call: TRBJ1-5; d_call: TRBD1; clone_size: .; cdr3_aa: CASSSGQLNSNQPQHF; cdr3_nt: TGTGCCAGCAGTTCGGGACAGCTTAATAGCAATCAGCCCCAGCATTTT
v_call: TRBV9; j_call: TRBJ1-4; d_call: TRBD1; clone_size: .; cdr3_aa: CASSRTGANEKLFF; cdr3_nt: TGTGCCAGCAGCCGGACAGGGGCTAATGAAAAACTGTTTTTT
v_call: TRBV7-2; j_call: TRBJ2-7; d_call: TRBD1; clone_size: .; cdr3_aa: CASSLVPGQAEQYF; cdr3_nt: TGTGCCAGCAGCTTAGTTCCCGGACAGGCGGAGCAGTACTTC
v_call: TRBV7-2; j_call: TRBJ2-7; d_call: .; clone_size: .; cdr3_aa: CASSSSHSYEQYF; cdr3_nt: TGTGCCAGCAGCTCATCCCACTCCTACGAGCAGTACTTC
v_call: TRBV7-3; j_call: TRBJ1-1; d_call: .; clone_size: .; cdr3_aa: CASSLFPGETEAFF; cdr3_nt: TGTGCCAGCAGCTTATTCCCAGGGGAAACTGAAGCTTTCTTT
v_call: TRBV7-2; j_call: TRBJ2-2; d_call: .; clone_size: .; cdr3_aa: CASSRRGGRSAGELFF; cdr3_nt: TGTGCCAGCAGCCGGCGCGGAGGGAGGAGCGCCGGGGAGCTGTTTTTT
v_call: TRBV11-3; j_call: TRBJ2-6; d_call: TRBD1; clone_size: once; cdr3_aa: CASSPTGAGANVLTF; cdr3_nt: TGTGCCAGCAGTCCAACAGGGGCTGGGGCCAACGTCCTGACTTTC
v_call: TRBV11-3; j_call: TRBJ2-1; d_call: .; clone_size: once; cdr3_aa: CASSLARYEQFF; cdr3_nt: TGTGCCAGCAGCTTAGCTAGATATGAGCAGTTCTTC
v_call: TRBV4-3; j_call: TRBJ2-3; d_call: .; clone_size: .; cdr3_aa: CASSQGVGTDTQYF; cdr3_nt: TGCGCCAGCAGCCAAGGCGTGGGCACAGATACGCAGTATTTT
v_call: TRBV6-5; j_call: TRBJ1-1; d_call: TRBD1; clone_size: .; cdr3_aa: CASSYGGTAEAFF; cdr3_nt: TGTGCCAGCAGTTACGGAGGGACAGCTGAAGCTTTCTTT
v_call: TRBV19; j_call: TRBJ2-7; d_call: .; clone_size: .; cdr3_aa: CASSIGRTNPYEQYF; cdr3_nt: TGTGCCAGTAGTATAGGTCGGACAAATCCCTACGAGCAGTACTTC
v_call: TRBV29-1; j_call: TRBJ1-1; d_call: TRBD1; clone_size: .; cdr3_aa: CSAPGQGRSEAFF; cdr3_nt: TGCAGCGCTCCGGGACAGGGACGGTCTGAAGCTTTCTTT
v_call: TRBV6-2/TRBV6-3; j_call: TRBJ1-5; d_call: .; clone_size: .; cdr3_aa: CASSGQGRQPQHF; cdr3_nt: TGTGCCAGCAGTGGCCAGGGTAGACAGCCCCAGCATTTT
v_call: TRBV7-8; j_call: TRBJ1-3; d_call: .; clone_size: .; cdr3_aa: CASSLAPDRNTIYF; cdr3_nt: TGTGCCAGCAGCTTAGCCCCTGACAGAAACACCATATATTTT
v_call: TRBV11-1; j_call: TRBJ2-5; d_call: .; clone_size: .; cdr3_aa: CASSTDWQETQYF; cdr3_nt: TGTGCCAGCAGCACGGACTGGCAAGAGACCCAGTACTTC
v_call: TRBV3-1/TRBV3-2; j_call: TRBJ2-1; d_call: .; clone_size: .; cdr3_aa: CASKLDNEQFF; cdr3_nt: TGTGCCAGCAAGCTTGATAATGAGCAGTTCTTC
v_call: TRBV19; j_call: TRBJ1-1; d_call: .; clone_size: once; cdr3_aa: CASSIVDMNTEAFF; cdr3_nt: TGTGCCAGTAGTATAGTAGATATGAACACTGAAGCTTTCTTT
v_call: TRBV27; j_call: TRBJ2-7; d_call: TRBD1; clone_size: once; cdr3_aa: CASALDRGRREQYF; cdr3_nt: TGTGCCAGCGCCCTTGACAGGGGGAGGAGGGAGCAGTACTTC
v_call: TRBV6-1; j_call: TRBJ1-5; d_call: TRBD1; clone_size: .; cdr3_aa: CASSEVDRGGQPQHF; cdr3_nt: TGTGCCAGCAGTGAAGTCGACAGGGGTGGGCAGCCCCAGCATTTT
v_call: TRBV5-1; j_call: TRBJ2-1; d_call: .; clone_size: .; cdr3_aa: CASSRGGTYNEQFF; cdr3_nt: TGCGCCAGCAGCAGGGGGGGGACCTACAATGAGCAGTTCTTC
v_call: TRBV18; j_call: TRBJ1-1; d_call: .; clone_size: .; cdr3_aa: CASSRTGLGNTEAFF; cdr3_nt: TGTGCCAGCTCACGAACAGGGTTGGGGAACACTGAAGCTTTCTTT
v_call: TRBV30; j_call: TRBJ2-1; d_call: TRBD2; clone_size: .; cdr3_aa: CAWSLAGAYNEQFF; cdr3_nt: TGTGCCTGGAGCTTAGCGGGGGCTTACAATGAGCAGTTCTTC
v_call: TRBV19; j_call: TRBJ1-6; d_call: TRBD1; clone_size: .; cdr3_aa: CASTPGGKYSPLHF; cdr3_nt: TGTGCCAGTACCCCAGGGGGGAAGTATTCACCCCTCCACTTT
v_call: TRBV24-1; j_call: TRBJ1-2; d_call: .; clone_size: .; cdr3_aa: CATSDSDSGGYTF; cdr3_nt: TGTGCCACCAGTGACTCGGACAGCGGCGGCTACACCTTC
v_call: TRBV18; j_call: TRBJ1-1; d_call: TRBD1; clone_size: .; cdr3_aa: CASSQGQGGNTEAFF; cdr3_nt: TGTGCCAGCTCACAAGGACAGGGGGGGAACACTGAAGCTTTCTTT
v_call: TRBV24-1; j_call: TRBJ2-3; d_call: TRBD1; clone_size: .; cdr3_aa: CATSDHRTGGDTQYF; cdr3_nt: TGTGCCACCAGTGACCACCGGACAGGCGGGGATACGCAGTATTTT
v_call: TRBV24-1; j_call: TRBJ2-3; d_call: TRBD2; clone_size: .; cdr3_aa: CASAGTSGSFSDTQYF; cdr3_nt: TGTGCCTCCGCCGGGACTAGCGGGAGCTTCTCGGATACGCAGTATTTT
v_call: TRBV30; j_call: TRBJ2-7; d_call: .; clone_size: .; cdr3_aa: CAWTGRERPSSEQYF; cdr3_nt: TGTGCCTGGACAGGTCGGGAGCGACCCTCAAGCGAGCAGTACTTC